The entry below gives a single TCR beta chain sequence along with its context. Its antigen remains unknown. This sample is drawn from a study of shared clonotypes between healthy human individuals. Whole-study findings and limits: Clonotypes which were not shared had lower generation probabilities than clonotypes that all four donors shared. A handful of donors showed sharing of 4.5% to 5% of naive CD4 clonotypes.

Trimming cost V 2 bases and J 5 bases; bases outside gene matches: 6. The CDR3 length is 15 residues. The germline CDR1 and CDR2 sequences are SGHRS and YFSETQ. Original processing notes: Junction-only immunoSEQ sequences carried no quality scores, so filtering differed. Assay used: immunoSEQ multiplex PCR; TCRdb lists only in-frame clones, some missing. V and J calls and clone size are as listed in that table; D and trimming were resolved from the DNA. This repertoire shows 550,000 to 800,000 clones, 90% found once; its top ten account for 34%. Each CD8 memory set brought CD45RO+ cells together with CCR7-negative CD45RA+ TemRA cells.

The chain couples TRBV5-1 to TRBJ2-1, with 8 bases that match TRBD2. The sample was memory CD8+ T cells from PBMCs. The subset: CD45RO+ cells pooled with CCR7-negative TemRA cells. This clonotype originated in a young man in good health. Some clones in this sample may be carry-over from other donors' samples. For the CDR3, the DNA is TGCGCCAGCAGCTTAGTTAGCGGGGAGAACAATGAGCAGTTCTTC. Translation: CASSLVSGENNEQFF.